This TCR beta chain was identified during a study of T cells in Graves' hyperthyroidism and ophthalmopathy. Researchers amplified the TCR beta CDR3 regions from RNA transcripts. Using the HTBI primer set, a first-round RT-PCR was run on the TCR CDR3. TCRdb re-derived calls from the multiplex PCR reads in MiXCR, one entry per CDR3 protein. The sample yields about 400,000 distinct CDR3 sequences, approximately 14% seen once. This CDR3 contains 12 residues. The V end lost 5 bases, the J end lost 0 bases, and 6 bases lay between the germline ends. Germline CDR1 and CDR2: SQVTM and ANQGSEA. No progression to ophthalmopathy during 18 months of follow-up defined stable disease. Lactation, pregnancy, other autoimmune disease or uncontrolled infection excluded patients. PBMCs were collected from an approximately 9 ml volume of fresh peripheral blood.

This receptor was identified in a woman between 18 and 29 years old with Graves' hyperthyroidism. Sequenced input: blood. This rearrangement joins TRBV29-1 to TRBJ2-3, with a weak D call TRBD2 (5 bases). The CDR3 sequence is CSVRGSTDTQYF. In DNA form, the CDR3 reads TGCAGCGTTCGGGGTAGCACAGATACGCAGTATTTT.